This T cell receptor (beta chain) was observed in a study of graft-versus-host responses after intestinal transplantation. Overall study: Transplants were multivisceral, liver-intestinal, or isolated intestinal. All of the recipients had induction that used anti-thymocyte globulin, then tacrolimus and steroids for three to four years. General observations from the study: Early post-transplant falls in HvG clones accompanied the peak levels of circulating GvH clones. GvH clones surfaced in recipient marrow, some emerging earlier in ileum or blood.

Germline CDR1 reads LNHDA; CDR2 reads SQIVND (reference sequence). The CDR3 length is 16 residues. V was trimmed by 5 bases and J by 2 bases, leaving 16 bases between them. Profiling relied on immunoSEQ multiplex PCR, and the TCRdb table lists in-frame clones only, not all of them. The sample shows fewer than 25,000 clones, 35% to 40% of them seen only once. The genes are TRBV19 and TRBJ1-3, with a tentative D call TRBD1 (6 bases). The source was alloreactive CD4+ T cells from a mixed lymphocyte reaction culture, collected before transplantation. Indicated subset: CFSE-low proliferating T cells sorted from roughly six-day pre-transplant mixed lymphocyte reaction (GvH or HvG direction). This clonotype was sampled from a human patient who was an organ donor for intestinal transplantation. CDR3 residues: CASSLLQGAAGNTIYF. The CDR3 DNA sequence: TGTGCCAGTAGTCTCTTACAGGGAGCGGCTGGAAACACCATATATTTT.